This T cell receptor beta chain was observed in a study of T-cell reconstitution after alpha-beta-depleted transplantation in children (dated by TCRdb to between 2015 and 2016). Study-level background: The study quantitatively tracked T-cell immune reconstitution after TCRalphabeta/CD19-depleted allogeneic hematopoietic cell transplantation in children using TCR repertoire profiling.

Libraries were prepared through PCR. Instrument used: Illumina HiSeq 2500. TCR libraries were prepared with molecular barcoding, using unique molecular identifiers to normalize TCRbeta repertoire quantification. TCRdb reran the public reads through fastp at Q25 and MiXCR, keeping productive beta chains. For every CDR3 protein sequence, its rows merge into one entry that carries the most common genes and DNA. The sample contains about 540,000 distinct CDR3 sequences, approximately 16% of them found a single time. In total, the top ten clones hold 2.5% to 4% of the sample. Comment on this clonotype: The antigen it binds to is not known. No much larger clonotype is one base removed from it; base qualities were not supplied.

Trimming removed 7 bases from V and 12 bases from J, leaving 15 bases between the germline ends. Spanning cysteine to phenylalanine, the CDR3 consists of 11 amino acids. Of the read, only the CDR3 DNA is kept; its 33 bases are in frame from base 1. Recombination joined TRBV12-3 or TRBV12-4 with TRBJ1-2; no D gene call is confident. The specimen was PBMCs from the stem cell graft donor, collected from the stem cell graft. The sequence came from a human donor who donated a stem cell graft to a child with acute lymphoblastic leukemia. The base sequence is TGTGCCAGCACCCTGGGGAGGGTGCACACCTTC. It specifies CASTLGRVHTF.